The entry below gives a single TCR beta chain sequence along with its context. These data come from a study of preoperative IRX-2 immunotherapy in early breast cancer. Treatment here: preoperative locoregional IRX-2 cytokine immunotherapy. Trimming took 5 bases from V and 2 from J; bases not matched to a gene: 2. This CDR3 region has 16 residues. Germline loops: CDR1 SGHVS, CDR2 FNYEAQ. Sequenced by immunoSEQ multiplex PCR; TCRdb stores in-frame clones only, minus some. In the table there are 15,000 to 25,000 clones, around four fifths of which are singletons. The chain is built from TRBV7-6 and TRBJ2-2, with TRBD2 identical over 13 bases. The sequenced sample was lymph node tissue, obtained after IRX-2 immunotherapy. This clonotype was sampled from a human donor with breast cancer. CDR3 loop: CASSRGLAGNTGELFF. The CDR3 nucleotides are TGTGCCAGCAGCCGGGGACTAGCGGGAAACACCGGGGAGCTGTTTTTT.